The source of this T cell receptor beta chain is a study of early T cells in non-severe SARS-CoV-2 infection. Study overall: Sequencing was performed on bulk RNA from unsorted whole blood, leaving chains unpaired.

Regarding the study as a whole: VDJdb matches were skewed toward anti-spike CD8 T cell responses.

At least ten counts were recorded for this clonotype. The antigen remains unidentified. Germline V CDR1 and CDR2: SGHAT, FQNNGV. The CDR3 runs to 15 residues. The junction had 4 bases not matched to a gene; V was cut back by 5 bases and J by 3 bases. Researchers attached unique molecular identifiers to individual cDNA molecules. TCRdb redid the calling of the 5' RACE reads with MiXCR, one entry per CDR3 protein. The sample lists 60,000 or so distinct CDR3 sequences, 9.5% to 15% occurring once. The V gene is TRBV11-2, the J gene TRBJ2-2, with 9 bases lining up with TRBD2. The specimen was whole blood. This TCR derives from an adult who was a healthcare worker with PCR-confirmed SARS-CoV-2 infection or an uninfected control (not recorded which). The CDR3 DNA sequence: TGTGCCAGCAGCACGACTAGCGGATACACCGGGGAGCTGTTTTTT. Protein: CASSTTSGYTGELFF.